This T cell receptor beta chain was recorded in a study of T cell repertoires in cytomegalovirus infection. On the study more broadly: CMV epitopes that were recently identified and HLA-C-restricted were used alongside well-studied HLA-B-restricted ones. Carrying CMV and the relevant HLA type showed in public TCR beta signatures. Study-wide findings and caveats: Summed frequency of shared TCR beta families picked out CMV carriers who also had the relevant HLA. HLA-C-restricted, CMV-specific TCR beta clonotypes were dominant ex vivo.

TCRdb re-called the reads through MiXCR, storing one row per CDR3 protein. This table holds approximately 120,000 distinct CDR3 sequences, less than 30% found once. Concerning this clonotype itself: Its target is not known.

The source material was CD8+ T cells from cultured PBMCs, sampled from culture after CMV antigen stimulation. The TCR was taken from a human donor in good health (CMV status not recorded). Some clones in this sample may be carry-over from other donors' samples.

The CDR3 region has the DNA TGTGCCAGCAGTAGACTGGCGGGGGGCTTTAATGAGCAGTTCTTC. Its translation: CASSRLAGGFNEQFF. The rearrangement links TRBV12-3 or TRBV12-4 to TRBJ2-1; TRBD2 matches 8 bases. This CDR3 has 15 residues. V shed 5 bases and J 7 bases; nucleotides not matched to a gene: 10.